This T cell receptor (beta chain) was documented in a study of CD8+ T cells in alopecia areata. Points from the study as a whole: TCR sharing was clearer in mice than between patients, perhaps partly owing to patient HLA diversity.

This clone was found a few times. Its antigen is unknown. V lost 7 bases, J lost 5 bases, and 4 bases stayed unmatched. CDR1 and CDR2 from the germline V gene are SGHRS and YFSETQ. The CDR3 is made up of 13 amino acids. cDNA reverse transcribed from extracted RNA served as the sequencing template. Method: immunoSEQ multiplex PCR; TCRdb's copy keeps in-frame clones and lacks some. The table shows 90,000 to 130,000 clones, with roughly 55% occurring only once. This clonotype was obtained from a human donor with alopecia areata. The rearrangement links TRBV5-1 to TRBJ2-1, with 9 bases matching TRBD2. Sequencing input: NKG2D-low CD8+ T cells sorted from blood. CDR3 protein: CASFSGRHNEQFF. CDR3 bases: TGCGCCAGCTTTAGCGGGAGACACAATGAGCAGTTCTTC.